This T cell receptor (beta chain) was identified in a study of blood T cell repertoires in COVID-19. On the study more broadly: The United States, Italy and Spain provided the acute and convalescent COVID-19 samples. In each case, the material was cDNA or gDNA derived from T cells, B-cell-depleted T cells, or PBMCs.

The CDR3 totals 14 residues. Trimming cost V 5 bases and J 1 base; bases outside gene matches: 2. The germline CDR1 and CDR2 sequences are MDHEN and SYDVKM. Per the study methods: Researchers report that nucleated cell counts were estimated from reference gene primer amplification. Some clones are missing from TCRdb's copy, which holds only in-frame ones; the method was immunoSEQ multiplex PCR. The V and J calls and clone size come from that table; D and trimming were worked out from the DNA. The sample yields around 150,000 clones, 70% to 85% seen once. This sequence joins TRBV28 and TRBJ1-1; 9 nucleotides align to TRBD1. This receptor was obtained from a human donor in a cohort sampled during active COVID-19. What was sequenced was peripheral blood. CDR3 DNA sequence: TGTGCCAGCAGTGGGGGACAGGGGAACACTGAAGCTTTCTTT. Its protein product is CASSGGQGNTEAFF.